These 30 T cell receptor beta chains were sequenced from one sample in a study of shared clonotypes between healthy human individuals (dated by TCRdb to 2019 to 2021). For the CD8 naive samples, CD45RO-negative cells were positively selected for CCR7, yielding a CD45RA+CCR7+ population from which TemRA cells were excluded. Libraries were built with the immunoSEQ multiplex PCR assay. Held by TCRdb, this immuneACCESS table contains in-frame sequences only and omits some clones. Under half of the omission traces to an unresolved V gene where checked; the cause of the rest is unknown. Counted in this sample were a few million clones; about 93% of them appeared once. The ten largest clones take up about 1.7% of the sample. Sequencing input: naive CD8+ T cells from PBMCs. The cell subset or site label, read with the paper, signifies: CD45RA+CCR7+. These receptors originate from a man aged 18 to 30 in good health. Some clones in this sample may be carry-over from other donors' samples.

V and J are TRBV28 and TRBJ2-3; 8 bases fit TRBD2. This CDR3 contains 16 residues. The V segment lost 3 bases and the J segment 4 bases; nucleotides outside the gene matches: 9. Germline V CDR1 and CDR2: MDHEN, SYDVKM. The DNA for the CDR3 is TGTGCCAGCAGTTTCACCGGACTAGCCGGGGCAGATACGCAGTATTTT. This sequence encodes CASSFTGLAGADTQYF.

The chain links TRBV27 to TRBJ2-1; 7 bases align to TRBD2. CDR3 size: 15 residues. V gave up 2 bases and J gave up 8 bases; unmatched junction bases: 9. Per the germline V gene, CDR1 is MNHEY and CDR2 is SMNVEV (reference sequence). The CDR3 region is CASSLAGASLDEQFF. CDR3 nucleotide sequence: TGTGCCAGCAGTTTAGCGGGAGCTTCATTGGATGAGCAGTTCTTC.

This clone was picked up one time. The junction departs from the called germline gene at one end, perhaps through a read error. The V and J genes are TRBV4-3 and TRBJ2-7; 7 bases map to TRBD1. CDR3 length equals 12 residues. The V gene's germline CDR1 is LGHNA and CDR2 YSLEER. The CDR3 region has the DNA TGCGCCAGCAGCCAAGGAACGGGACAGAAGGACTTC. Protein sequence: CASSQGTGQKDF.

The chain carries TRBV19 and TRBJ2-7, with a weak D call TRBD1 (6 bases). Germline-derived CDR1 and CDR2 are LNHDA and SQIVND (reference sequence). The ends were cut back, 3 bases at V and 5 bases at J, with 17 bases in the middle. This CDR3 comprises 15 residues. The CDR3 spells CASSIGTLGRNEQYF. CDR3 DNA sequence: TGTGCCAGTAGTATCGGGACATTAGGCCGGAACGAGCAGTACTTC.

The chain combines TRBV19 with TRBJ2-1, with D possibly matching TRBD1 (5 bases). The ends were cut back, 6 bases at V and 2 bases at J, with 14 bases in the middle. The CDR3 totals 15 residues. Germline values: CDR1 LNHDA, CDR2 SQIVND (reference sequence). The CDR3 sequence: CASSASGRAYNEQFF. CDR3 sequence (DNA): TGTGCCAGTAGCGCCTCTGGCAGGGCCTACAATGAGCAGTTCTTC.

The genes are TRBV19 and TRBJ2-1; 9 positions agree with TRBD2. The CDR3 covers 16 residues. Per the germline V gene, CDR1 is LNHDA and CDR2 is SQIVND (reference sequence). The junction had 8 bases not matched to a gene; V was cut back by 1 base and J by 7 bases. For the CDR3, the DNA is TGTGCCAGTAGTATAGGTTTTGCGGGAGGGCCGAATGAGCAGTTCTTC. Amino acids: CASSIGFAGGPNEQFF.

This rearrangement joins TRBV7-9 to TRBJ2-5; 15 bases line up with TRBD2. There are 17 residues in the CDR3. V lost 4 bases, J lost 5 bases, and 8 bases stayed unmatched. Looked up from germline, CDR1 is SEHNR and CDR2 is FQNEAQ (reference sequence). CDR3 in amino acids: CASSSGLAGGPRETQYF. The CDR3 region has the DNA TGTGCCAGCAGCTCCGGACTAGCGGGAGGGCCGCGGGAGACCCAGTACTTC. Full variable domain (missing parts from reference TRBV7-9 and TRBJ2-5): DTGVSQNPRHKITKRGQNVTFRCDPISEHNRLYWYRQTLGQGPEFLTYFQNEAQLEKSRLLSDRFSAERPKGSFSTLEIQRTEQGDSAMYLCASSSGLAGGPRETQYFGPGTRLLVL.

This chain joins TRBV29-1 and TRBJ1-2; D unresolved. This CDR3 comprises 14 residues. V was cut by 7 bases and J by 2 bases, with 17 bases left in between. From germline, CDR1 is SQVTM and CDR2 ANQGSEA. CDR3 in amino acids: CSAGPRGENYGYTF. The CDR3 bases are TGCAGCGCTGGCCCCCGAGGAGAGAACTATGGCTACACCTTC.

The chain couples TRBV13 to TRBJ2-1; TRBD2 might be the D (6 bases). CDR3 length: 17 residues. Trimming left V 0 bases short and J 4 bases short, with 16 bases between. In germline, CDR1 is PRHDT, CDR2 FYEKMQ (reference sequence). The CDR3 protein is CASSLGGGVAEYNEQFF. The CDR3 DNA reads TGTGCCAGCAGCTTAGGGGGTGGAGTAGCGGAGTACAATGAGCAGTTCTTC. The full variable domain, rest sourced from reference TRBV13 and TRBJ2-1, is AAGVIQSPRHLIKEKRETATLKCYPIPRHDTVYWYQQGPGQDPQFLISFYEKMQSDKGSIPDRFSAQQFSDYHSELNMSSLELGDSALYFCASSLGGGVAEYNEQFFGPGTRLTVL.

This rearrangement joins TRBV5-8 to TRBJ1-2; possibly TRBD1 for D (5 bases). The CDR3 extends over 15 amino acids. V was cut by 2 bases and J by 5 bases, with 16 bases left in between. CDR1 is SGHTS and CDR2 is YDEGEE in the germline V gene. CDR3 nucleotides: TGTGCCAGCAGCTTCCCCACGGGACCCTGGTATGGCTACACCTTC. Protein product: CASSFPTGPWYGYTF.

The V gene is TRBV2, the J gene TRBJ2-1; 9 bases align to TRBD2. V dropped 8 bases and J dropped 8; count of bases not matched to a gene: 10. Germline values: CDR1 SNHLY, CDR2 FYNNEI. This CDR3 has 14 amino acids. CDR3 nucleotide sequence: TGTGCCAGCGGATATAGCGGGAGTCTCGATGAGCAGTTCTTC. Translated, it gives CASGYSGSLDEQFF.

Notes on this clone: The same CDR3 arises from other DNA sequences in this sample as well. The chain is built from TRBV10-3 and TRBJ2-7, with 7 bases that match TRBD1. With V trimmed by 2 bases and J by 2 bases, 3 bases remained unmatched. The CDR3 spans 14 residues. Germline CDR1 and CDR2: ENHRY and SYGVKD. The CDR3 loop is CAISEGQATYEQYF. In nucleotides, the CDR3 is TGTGCCATCAGTGAGGGACAGGCCACCTACGAGCAGTACTTC.

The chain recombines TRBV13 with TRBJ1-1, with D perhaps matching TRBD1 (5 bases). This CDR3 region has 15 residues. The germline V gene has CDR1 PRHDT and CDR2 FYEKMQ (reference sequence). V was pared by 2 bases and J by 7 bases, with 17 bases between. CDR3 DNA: TGTGCCAGCAGCTTAAGTCCTCCGGGGCTGGGTGAAGCTTTCTTT. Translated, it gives CASSLSPPGLGEAFF.

For the CDR3, the DNA is TGTGCCAGCAGCCCGGGACTAGCGGGAGTCTACAATGAGCAGTTCTTC. Translated, it gives CASSPGLAGVYNEQFF. The rearrangement links TRBV7-8 to TRBJ2-1; 14 bases agree with TRBD2. CDR3 length: 16 amino acids. The V gene end was trimmed by 5 bases and the J gene end by 3 bases; junction bases not matched to a gene: 3. Germline assignment: CDR1 SGHVS and CDR2 FQNEAQ.

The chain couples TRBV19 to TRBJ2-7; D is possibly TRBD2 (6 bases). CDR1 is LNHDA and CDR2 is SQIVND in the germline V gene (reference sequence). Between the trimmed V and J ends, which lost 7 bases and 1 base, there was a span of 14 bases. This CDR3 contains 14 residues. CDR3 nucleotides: TGTGCCAGTATGATGCGGGATGGGTCCTACGAGCAGTACTTC. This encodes CASMMRDGSYEQYF.

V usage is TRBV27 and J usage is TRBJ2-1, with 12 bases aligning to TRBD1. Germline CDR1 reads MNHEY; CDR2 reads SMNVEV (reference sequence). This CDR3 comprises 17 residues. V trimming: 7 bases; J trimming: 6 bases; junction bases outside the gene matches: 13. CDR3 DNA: TGTGCCAGCAACCTCCTAGGGACAGGGGGCATCGGCAATGAGCAGTTCTTC. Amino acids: CASNLLGTGGIGNEQFF.

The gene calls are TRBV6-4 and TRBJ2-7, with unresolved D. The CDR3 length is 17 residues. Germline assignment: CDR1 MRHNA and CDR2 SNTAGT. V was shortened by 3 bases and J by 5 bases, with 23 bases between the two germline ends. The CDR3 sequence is CASSEPPKPTALDEQYF. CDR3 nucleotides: TGTGCCAGCAGTGAACCGCCTAAGCCGACGGCCCTGGACGAGCAGTACTTC.

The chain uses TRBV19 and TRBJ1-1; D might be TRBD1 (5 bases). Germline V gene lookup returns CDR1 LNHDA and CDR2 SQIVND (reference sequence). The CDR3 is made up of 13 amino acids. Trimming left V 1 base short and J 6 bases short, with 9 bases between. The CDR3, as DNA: TGTGCCAGTAGTATAGGTTTGGGGGCTGAAGCTTTCTTT. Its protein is CASSIGLGAEAFF.

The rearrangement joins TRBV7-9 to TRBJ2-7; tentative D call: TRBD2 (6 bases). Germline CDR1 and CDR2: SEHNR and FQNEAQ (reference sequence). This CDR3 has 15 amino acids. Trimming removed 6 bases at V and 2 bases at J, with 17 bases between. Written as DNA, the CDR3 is TGTGCCAGCAGACACGTGGGGGGAGGTCCCTACGAGCAGTACTTC. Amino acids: CASRHVGGGPYEQYF.

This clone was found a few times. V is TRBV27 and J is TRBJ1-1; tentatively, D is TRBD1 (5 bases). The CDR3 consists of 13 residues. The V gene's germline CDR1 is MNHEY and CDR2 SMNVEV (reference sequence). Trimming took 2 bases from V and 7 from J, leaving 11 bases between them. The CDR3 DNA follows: TGTGCCAGCAGTTTAGGGGGACCTGGTGAAGCTTTCTTT. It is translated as CASSLGGPGEAFF.

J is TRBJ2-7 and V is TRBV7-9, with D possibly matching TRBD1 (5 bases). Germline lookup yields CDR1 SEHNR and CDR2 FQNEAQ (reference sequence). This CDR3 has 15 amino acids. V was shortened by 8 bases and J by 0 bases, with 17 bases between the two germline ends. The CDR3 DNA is TGTGCCAGCGAAAACGCAGTGGGGCCCTCCTACGAGCAGTACTTC. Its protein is CASENAVGPSYEQYF.

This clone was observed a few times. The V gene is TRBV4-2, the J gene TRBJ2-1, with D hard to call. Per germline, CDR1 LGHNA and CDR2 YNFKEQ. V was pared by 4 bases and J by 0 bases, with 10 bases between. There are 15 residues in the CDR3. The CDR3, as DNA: TGTGCCAGCAGCCTAGCACGGAGCTCCTACAATGAGCAGTTCTTC. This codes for CASSLARSSYNEQFF.

CDR3 protein: CASSFQGAMYGYTF. Written as DNA, the CDR3 is TGTGCCAGCAGTTTCCAGGGGGCGATGTATGGCTACACCTTC. The J gene is TRBJ1-2, the V gene TRBV28, with TRBD1 matching 8 bases. The CDR3 consists of 14 residues. Germline-derived CDR1 and CDR2 are MDHEN and SYDVKM. The J segment lost 5 bases and the V segment lost 3 bases, leaving 5 bases of the junction unmatched.

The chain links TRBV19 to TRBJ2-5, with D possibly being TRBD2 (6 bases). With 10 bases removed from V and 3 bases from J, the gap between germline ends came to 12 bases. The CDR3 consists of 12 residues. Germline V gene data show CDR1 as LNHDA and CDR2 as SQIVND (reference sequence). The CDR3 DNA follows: TGTGCCACTGGAGGAGGGGAAGAGACCCAGTACTTC. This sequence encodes CATGGGEETQYF.

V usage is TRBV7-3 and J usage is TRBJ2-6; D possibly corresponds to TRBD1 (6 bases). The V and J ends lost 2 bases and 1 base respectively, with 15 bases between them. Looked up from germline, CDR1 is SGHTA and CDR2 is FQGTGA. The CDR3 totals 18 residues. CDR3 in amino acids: CASSLWVPGESGANVLTF. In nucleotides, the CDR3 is TGTGCCAGCAGCTTATGGGTACCAGGGGAATCTGGGGCCAACGTCCTGACTTTC.

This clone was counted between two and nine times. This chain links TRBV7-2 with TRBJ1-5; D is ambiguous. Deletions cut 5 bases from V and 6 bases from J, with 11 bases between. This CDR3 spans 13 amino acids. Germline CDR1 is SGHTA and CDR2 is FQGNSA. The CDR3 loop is CASSPTPAQPQHF. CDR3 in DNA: TGTGCCAGCAGCCCCACTCCTGCTCAGCCCCAGCATTTT.

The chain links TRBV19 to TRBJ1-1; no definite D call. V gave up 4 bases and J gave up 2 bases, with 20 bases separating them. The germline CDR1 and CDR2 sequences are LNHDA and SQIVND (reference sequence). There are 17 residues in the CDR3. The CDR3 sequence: CASSTPATEIKNTEAFF. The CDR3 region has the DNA TGTGCCAGTAGTACTCCCGCTACAGAGATAAAAAACACTGAAGCTTTCTTT.

This CDR3 reads CASRGQGANYGYTF. CDR3 DNA sequence: TGTGCCAGCAGGGGACAGGGGGCTAACTATGGCTACACCTTC. V and J are TRBV6-6 and TRBJ1-2; 11 nucleotides line up with TRBD1. CDR1 is MNHNY, CDR2 SVGAGI, per germline (reference sequence). J gave up 0 bases and V 6 bases, and 0 bases lay outside the gene matches. The CDR3 runs 14 residues.

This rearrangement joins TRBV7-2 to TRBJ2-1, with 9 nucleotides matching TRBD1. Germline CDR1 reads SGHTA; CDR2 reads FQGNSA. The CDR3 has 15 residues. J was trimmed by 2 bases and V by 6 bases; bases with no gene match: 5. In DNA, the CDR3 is TGTGCCAGCAGTCCAAGACAGGGGGCCTACAATGAGCAGTTCTTC. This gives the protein CASSPRQGAYNEQFF.

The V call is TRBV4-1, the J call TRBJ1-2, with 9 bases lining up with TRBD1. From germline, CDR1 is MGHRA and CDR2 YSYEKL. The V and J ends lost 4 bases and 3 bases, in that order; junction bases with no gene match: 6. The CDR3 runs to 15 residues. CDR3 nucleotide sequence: TGCGCCAGCAGCCTTGGGACAGGGTACGACTATGGCTACACCTTC. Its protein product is CASSLGTGYDYGYTF.